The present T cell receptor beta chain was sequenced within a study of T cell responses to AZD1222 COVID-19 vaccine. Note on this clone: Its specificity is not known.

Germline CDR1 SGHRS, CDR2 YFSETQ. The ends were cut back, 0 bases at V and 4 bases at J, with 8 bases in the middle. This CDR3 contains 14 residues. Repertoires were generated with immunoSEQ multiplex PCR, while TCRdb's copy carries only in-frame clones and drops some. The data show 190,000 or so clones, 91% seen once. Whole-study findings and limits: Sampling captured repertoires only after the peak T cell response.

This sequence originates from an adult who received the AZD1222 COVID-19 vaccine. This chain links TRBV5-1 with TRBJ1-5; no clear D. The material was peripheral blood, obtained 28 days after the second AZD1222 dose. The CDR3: CASSLGSGNQPQHF. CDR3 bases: TGCGCCAGCAGCTTGGGATCGGGAAATCAGCCCCAGCATTTT.